The entry that follows covers one T cell receptor (beta chain) sequence. The antigen remains undetermined. The sample comes from a study of PD-1 blockade in classical Hodgkin lymphoma. Study results and caveats: TCR diversity rose significantly by C4D1 in CD4+ but not CD8+ cells.

Germline values: CDR1 SGHRS, CDR2 YFSETQ. The ends were cut back, 4 bases at V and 0 bases at J, with 10 bases in the middle. There are 14 residues in the CDR3. The assay was immunoSEQ multiplex PCR, and TCRdb's table has in-frame clones only and misses some. The data show about 36,000 clones, about 70% seen once. All the patients suffered relapse after autologous stem cell transplantation, and brentuximab vedotin exposure differed. Patients' outcomes at their best amounted to complete response, partial response or progressive disease. The chain combines TRBV5-1 with TRBJ1-1; D is perhaps TRBD1 (5 bases). Sequenced material: peripheral blood mononuclear cells (PBMCs), taken before the second cycle of nivolumab. This clonotype was obtained from a human donor with classical Hodgkin lymphoma. The CDR3: CASSPRALNTEAFF. The CDR3 coding sequence is TGCGCCAGCAGCCCCAGGGCTTTGAACACTGAAGCTTTCTTT.